This T cell receptor beta chain was sequenced in a study of CD8 T cells in ankylosing spondylitis. Findings and limits, study-wide: In synovial fluid and blood from reactive arthritis, some motif variants were previously reported. Clones linked to disease were reported to show significant enrichment in matched ankylosing spondylitis synovial fluid. Peripheral blood held disease-linked clones only at relatively low frequency, and these were CD8+.

In regard to this clonotype: Its target is unknown.

Generation of TCR beta libraries employed quantitative 5'-RACE incorporating molecular barcodes. One entry per CDR3 protein results from TCRdb running MiXCR on the 5' RACE reads. The table shows about 230,000 distinct CDR3 sequences, with roughly 8.2% occurring only once. Material for sequencing was blood, either unsorted or a sorted T cell fraction (not recorded which). This TCR came from a female donor with ankylosing spondylitis or in good health (not recorded which).

The CDR3, as DNA: TGTGCCGGCAAGGGGACAGGACCTAATGAAAAACTGTTTTTT. This sequence encodes CAGKGTGPNEKLFF. This chain uses TRBV6-1 with TRBJ1-4; 8 bases map to TRBD1. V trimming: 11 bases; J trimming: 3 bases; junction bases outside the gene matches: 8. Germline V CDR1 and CDR2: MNHNS, SASEGT. The CDR3 is 14 amino acids.